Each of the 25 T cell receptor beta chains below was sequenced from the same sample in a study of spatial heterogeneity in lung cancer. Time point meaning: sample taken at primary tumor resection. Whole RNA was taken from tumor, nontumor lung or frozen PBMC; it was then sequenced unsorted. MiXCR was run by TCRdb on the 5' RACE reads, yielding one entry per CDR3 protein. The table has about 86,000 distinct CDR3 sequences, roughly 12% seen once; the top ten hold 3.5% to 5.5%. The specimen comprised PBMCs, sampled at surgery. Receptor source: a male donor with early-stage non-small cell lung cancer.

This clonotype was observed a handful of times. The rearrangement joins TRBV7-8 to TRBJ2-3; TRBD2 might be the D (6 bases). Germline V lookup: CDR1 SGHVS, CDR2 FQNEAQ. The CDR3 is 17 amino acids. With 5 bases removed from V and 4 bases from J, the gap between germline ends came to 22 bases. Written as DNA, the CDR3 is TGTGCCAGCAGCATCTCCGGGGGAAAGAGGTTAGCAGATACGCAGTATTTT. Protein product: CASSISGGKRLADTQYF.

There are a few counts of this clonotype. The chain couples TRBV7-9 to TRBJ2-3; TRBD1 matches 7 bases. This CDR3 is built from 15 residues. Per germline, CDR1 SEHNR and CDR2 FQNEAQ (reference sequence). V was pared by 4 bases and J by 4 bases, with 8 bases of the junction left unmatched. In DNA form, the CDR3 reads TGTGCCAGCAGCTCGATGGACAGGTTTGCAGATACGCAGTATTTT. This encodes CASSSMDRFADTQYF.

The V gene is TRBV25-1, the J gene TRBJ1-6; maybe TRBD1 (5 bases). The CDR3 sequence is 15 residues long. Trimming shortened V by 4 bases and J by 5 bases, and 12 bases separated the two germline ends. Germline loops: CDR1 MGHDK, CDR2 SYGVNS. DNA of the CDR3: TGTGCCAGCAGTGTAGCGGCAGGGAATAATTCACCCCTCCACTTT. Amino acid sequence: CASSVAAGNNSPLHF.

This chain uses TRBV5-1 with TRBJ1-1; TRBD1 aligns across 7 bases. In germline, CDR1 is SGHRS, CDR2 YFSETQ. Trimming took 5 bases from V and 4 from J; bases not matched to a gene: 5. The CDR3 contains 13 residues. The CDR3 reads CASRPWTGTEAFF. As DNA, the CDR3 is TGCGCCAGCAGACCATGGACAGGCACTGAAGCTTTCTTT.

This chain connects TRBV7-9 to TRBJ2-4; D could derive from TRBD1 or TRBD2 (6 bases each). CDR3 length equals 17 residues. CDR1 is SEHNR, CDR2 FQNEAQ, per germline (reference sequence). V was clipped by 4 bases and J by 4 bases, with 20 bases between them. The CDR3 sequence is CASSSKRGATGKNIQYF. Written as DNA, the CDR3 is TGTGCCAGCAGCTCAAAGAGGGGGGCTACGGGGAAAAACATTCAGTACTTC.

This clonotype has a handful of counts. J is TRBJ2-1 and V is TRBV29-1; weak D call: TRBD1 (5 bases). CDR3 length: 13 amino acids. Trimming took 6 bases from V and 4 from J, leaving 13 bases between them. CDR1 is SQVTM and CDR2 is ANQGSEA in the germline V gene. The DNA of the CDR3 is TGCAGCGTCGGGTCAGGGATTTACAATGAGCAGTTCTTC. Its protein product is CSVGSGIYNEQFF.

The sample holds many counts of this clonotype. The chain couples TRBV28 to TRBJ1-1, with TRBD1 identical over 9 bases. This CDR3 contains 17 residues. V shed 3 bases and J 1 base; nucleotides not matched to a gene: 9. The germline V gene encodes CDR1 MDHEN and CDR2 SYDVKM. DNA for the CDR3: TGTGCCAGCAGTTTGGGGACAGGGTGGAATGAGAACACTGAAGCTTTCTTT. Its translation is CASSLGTGWNENTEAFF.

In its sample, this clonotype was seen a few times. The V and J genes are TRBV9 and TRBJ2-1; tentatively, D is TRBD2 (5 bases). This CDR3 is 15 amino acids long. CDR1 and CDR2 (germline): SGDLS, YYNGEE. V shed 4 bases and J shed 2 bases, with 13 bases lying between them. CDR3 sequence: CASSPREGTYNEQFF. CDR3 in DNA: TGTGCCAGCAGCCCCCGGGAAGGGACCTACAATGAGCAGTTCTTC. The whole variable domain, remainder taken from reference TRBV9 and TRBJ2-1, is DSGVTQTPKHLITATGQRVTLRCSPRSGDLSVYWYQQSLDQGLQFLIQYYNGEERAKGNILERFSAQQFPDLHSELNLSSLELGDSALYFCASSPREGTYNEQFFGPGTRLTVL.

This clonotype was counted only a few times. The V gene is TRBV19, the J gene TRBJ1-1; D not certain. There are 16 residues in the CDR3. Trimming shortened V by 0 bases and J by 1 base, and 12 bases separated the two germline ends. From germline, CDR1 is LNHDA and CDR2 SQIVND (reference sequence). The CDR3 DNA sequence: TGTGCCAGTAGTATAGATCCCGGGAGACCGAACACTGAAGCTTTCTTT. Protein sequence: CASSIDPGRPNTEAFF. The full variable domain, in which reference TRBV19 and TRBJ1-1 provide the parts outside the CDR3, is DGGITQSPKYLFRKEGQNVTLSCEQNLNHDAMYWYRQDPGQGLRLIYYSQIVNDFQKGDIAEGYSVSREKKESFPLTVTSAQKNPTAFYLCASSIDPGRPNTEAFFGQGTRLTVV.

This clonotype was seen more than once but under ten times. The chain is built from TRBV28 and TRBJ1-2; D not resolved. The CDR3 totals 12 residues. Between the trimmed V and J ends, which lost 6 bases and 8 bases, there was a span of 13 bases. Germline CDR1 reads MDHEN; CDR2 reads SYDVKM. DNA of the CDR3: TGTGCCAGCAGGTCGTCCCTGGGGGGCTACACCTTC. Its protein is CASRSSLGGYTF.

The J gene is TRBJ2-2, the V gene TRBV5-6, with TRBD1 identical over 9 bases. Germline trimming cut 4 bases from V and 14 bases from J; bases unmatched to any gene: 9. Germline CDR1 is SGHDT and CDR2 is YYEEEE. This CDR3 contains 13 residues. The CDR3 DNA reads TGTGCCAGCAGCCTCACCGGGACAGGGCAACTGTTTTTT. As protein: CASSLTGTGQLFF. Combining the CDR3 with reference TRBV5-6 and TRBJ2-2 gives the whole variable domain DAGVTQSPTHLIKTRGQQVTLRCSPKSGHDTVSWYQQALGQGPQFIFQYYEEEERQRGNFPDRFSGHQFPNYSSELNVNALLLGDSALYLCASSLTGTGQLFFGEGSRLTVL.

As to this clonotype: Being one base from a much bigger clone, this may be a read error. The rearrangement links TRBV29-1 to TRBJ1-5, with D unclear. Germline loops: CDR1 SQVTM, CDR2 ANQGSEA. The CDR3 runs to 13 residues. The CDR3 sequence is CSIEETLGQPQHF. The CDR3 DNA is TGCAGCATTGAAGAAACCCTCGGCCAGCCCCAGCATTTT.

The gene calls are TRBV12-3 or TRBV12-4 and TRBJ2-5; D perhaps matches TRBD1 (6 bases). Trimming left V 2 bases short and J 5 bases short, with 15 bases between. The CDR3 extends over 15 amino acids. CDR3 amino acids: CASSLSLGGRETQYF. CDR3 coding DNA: TGTGCCAGCAGTTTATCCCTTGGGGGCAGGGAGACCCAGTACTTC.

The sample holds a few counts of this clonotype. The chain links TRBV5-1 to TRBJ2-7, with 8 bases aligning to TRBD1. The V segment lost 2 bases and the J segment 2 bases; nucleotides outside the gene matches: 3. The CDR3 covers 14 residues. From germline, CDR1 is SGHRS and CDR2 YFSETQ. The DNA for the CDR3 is TGCGCCAGCAGCTTCTCGACAGGGGCCTACGAGCAGTACTTC. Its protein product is CASSFSTGAYEQYF.

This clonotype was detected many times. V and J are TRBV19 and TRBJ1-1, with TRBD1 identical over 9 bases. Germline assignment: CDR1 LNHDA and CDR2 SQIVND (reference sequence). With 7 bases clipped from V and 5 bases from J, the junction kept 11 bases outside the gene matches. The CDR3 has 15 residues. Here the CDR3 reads CASTNAGTGTTEAFF. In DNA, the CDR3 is TGTGCCAGTACCAACGCCGGGACAGGGACGACTGAAGCTTTCTTT.

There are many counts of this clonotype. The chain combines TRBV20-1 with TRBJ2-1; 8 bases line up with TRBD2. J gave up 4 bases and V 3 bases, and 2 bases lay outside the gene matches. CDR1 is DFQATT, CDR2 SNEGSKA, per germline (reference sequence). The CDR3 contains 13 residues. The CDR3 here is CSAREREYNEQFF. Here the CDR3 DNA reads TGCAGTGCTAGGGAGCGGGAGTACAATGAGCAGTTCTTC.

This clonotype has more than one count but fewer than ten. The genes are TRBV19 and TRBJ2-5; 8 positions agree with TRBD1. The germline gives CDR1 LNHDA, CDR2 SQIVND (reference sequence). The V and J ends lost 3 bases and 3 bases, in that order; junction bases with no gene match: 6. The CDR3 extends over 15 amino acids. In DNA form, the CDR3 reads TGTGCCAGTAGTATGGACCGACAGGGGAAAGAGACCCAGTACTTC. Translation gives CASSMDRQGKETQYF.

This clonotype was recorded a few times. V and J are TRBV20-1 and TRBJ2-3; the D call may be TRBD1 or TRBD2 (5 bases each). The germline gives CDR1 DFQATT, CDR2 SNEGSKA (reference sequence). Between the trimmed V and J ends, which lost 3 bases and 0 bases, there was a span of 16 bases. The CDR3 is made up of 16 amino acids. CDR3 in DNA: TGCAGTGCTAGGCCCGCTGGGGGTTTTAGCACAGATACGCAGTATTTT. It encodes CSARPAGGFSTDTQYF.

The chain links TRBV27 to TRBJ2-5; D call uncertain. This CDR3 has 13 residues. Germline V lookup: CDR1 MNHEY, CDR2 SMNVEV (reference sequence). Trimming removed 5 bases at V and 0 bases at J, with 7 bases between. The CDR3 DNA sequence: TGTGCCAGCAGTCCCCAGAACCAAGAGACCCAGTACTTC. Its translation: CASSPQNQETQYF.

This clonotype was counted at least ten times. This CDR3 reads CASSQGSGGAYEQYF. The CDR3 nucleotides read TGCGCCAGCAGCCAAGGGAGCGGGGGCGCCTACGAGCAGTACTTC. The rearrangement uses TRBV4-1 and TRBJ2-7; 8 nucleotides align to TRBD2. The trim removed 1 base at V and 2 bases at J, leaving 4 bases unmatched. This CDR3 is 15 amino acids long. The germline V gene has CDR1 MGHRA and CDR2 YSYEKL.

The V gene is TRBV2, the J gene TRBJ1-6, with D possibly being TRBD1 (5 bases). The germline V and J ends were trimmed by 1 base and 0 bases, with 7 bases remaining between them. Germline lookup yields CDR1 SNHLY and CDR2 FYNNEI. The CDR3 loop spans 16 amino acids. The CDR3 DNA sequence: TGTGCCAGCAGTGAAGACAGGTCCTCCTATAATTCACCCCTCCACTTT. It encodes CASSEDRSSYNSPLHF.

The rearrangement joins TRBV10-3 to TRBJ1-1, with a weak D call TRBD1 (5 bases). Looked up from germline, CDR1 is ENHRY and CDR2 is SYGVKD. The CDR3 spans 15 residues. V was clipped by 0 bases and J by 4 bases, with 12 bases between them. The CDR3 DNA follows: TGTGCCATCAGTGAGTCGACCAGGGTGGGCACTGAAGCTTTCTTT. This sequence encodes CAISESTRVGTEAFF.

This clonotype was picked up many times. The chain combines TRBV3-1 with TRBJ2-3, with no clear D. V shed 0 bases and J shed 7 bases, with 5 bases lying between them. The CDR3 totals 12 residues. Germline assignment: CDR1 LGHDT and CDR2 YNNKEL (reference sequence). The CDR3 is CASSQEGYTQYF. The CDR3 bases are TGTGCCAGCAGCCAAGAAGGTTATACGCAGTATTTT.

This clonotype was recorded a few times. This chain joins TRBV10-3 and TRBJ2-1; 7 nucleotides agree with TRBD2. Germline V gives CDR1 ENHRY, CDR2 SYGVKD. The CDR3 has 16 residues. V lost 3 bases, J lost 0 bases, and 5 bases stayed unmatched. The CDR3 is CAISDPGGSSYNEQFF. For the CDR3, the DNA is TGTGCCATCAGTGACCCCGGGGGGAGCTCCTACAATGAGCAGTTCTTC.

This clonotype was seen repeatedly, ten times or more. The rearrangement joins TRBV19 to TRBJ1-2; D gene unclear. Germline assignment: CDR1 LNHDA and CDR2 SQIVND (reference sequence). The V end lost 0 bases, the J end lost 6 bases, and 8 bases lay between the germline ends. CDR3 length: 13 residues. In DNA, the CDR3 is TGTGCCAGTAGTATAGAAGGCCGGAATGGCTACACCTTC. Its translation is CASSIEGRNGYTF.